The 31 T cell receptor beta chains presented below share a single source sample, sequenced in a study of T-cell memory formation after mild COVID-19. TCRdb reanalysed the 5' RACE reads using MiXCR and keeps one entry per CDR3 protein. This table holds hundreds of thousands of distinct CDR3 sequences, 15% to 20% found once. The sequenced sample consisted of PBMCs or a T cell subset sorted from them (not recorded which). The receptors shown here come from an adult woman who had mild COVID-19 (a few samples of this study predate the infection). Cell type and time point are not known.

This clonotype was observed a few times. J is TRBJ2-7 and V is TRBV10-3; tentatively, D is TRBD2 (6 bases). The germline V and J ends were trimmed by 8 bases and 0 bases, with 11 bases remaining between them. CDR3 size: 13 residues. CDR1 is ENHRY and CDR2 is SYGVKD in the germline V gene. The CDR3 nucleotides are TGTGCCATCGGGACTCTAGGCTCCTACGAGCAGTACTTC. Translating it yields CAIGTLGSYEQYF.

This chain joins TRBV7-9 and TRBJ2-1; D may be TRBD1 (7 bases). V lost 4 bases, J lost 7 bases, and 17 bases lay in between. This CDR3 has 15 residues. Germline values: CDR1 SEHNR, CDR2 FQNEAQ (reference sequence). CDR3 coding DNA: TGTGCCAGCAGCTCCCCGAGGGCAGGGGGGAATGAGCAGTTCTTC. This gives the protein CASSSPRAGGNEQFF. Using reference TRBV7-9 and TRBJ2-1 for the parts outside the CDR3, the full variable domain is DTGVSQNPRHKITKRGQNVTFRCDPISEHNRLYWYRQTLGQGPEFLTYFQNEAQLEKSRLLSDRFSAERPKGSFSTLEIQRTEQGDSAMYLCASSSPRAGGNEQFFGPGTRLTVL.

The chain is built from TRBV7-7 and TRBJ2-4; TRBD1 agrees at 8 bases. Germline CDR1 reads SSHAT; CDR2 reads FNYEAQ (reference sequence). The CDR3 runs 17 residues. J lost 3 bases, V lost 5 bases, and 12 bases had no gene match. CDR3 DNA: TGTGCCAGCAGCCCGAGTGGGCAGGGGGCACACAAAAACATTCAGTACTTC. This encodes CASSPSGQGAHKNIQYF.

This clonotype has more than one count but fewer than ten. The CDR3 sequence: CASSLEGMGPYEQYF. The CDR3 DNA is TGTGCCAGCAGCTTAGAGGGGATGGGACCCTACGAGCAGTACTTC. The genes are TRBV7-3 and TRBJ2-7, with D perhaps given as TRBD1 or TRBD2 (5 bases each). V was shortened by 2 bases and J by 2 bases, with 13 bases between the two germline ends. Germline loops: CDR1 SGHTA, CDR2 FQGTGA. This CDR3 is 15 amino acids long.

This rearrangement joins TRBV24-1 to TRBJ1-1; D call uncertain. This CDR3 spans 12 amino acids. Trimming removed 4 bases from V and 10 bases from J, with 12 bases in between. Germline CDR1 reads KGHDR; CDR2 reads SFDVKD. This CDR3 reads CATSEAGEGAFF. The CDR3 DNA follows: TGTGCCACCAGTGAGGCAGGTGAGGGAGCTTTCTTT.

The chain is built from TRBV5-5 and TRBJ2-7; TRBD2 is a possible D gene (5 bases). Germline values: CDR1 SGHKS, CDR2 YYEKEE (reference sequence). V was clipped by 4 bases and J by 4 bases, with 15 bases between them. The length of the CDR3 is 14 residues. CDR3 sequence: CASSPGTWEYEQYF. DNA for the CDR3: TGTGCCAGCAGCCCGGGCACATGGGAGTACGAGCAGTACTTC.

This clonotype was recorded a few times. The rearrangement links TRBV11-3 to TRBJ2-7; no clear D. CDR1 SGHNT and CDR2 YENEEA come from the germline V gene. The CDR3 is 14 residues long. V lost 5 bases to trimming and J lost 5 bases, with 16 bases between them. CDR3 DNA: TGTGCCAGCAGCCACCGAAGGACGCCCGACGAGCAGTACTTC. Translated: CASSHRRTPDEQYF. Drawing the rest from reference TRBV11-3 and TRBJ2-7, the complete variable domain is EAGVVQSPRYKIIEKKQPVAFWCNPISGHNTLYWYLQNLGQGPELLIRYENEEAVDDSQLPKDRFSAERLKGVDSTLKIQPAELGDSAVYLCASSHRRTPDEQYFGPGTRLTVT.

The rearrangement uses TRBV29-1 and TRBJ2-2, with D uncertain. The CDR3 spans 12 residues. With 3 bases removed from V and 5 bases from J, the gap between germline ends came to 7 bases. Germline V gene data show CDR1 as SQVTM and CDR2 as ANQGSEA. DNA for the CDR3: TGCAGCGTTGAGTCGCAAACCGGGGAGCTGTTTTTT. It is translated as CSVESQTGELFF.

The chain has TRBV4-2 and TRBJ1-2; D is unclear. This CDR3 spans 15 amino acids. Germline CDR1 and CDR2: LGHNA and YNFKEQ. V lost 0 bases to trimming and J lost 7 bases, with 15 bases between them. The CDR3 reads CASSQDLPPRGGYTF. CDR3 sequence (DNA): TGTGCCAGCAGCCAAGATCTGCCTCCTCGTGGTGGCTACACCTTC.

This clonotype was found a few times. This sequence joins TRBV5-5 and TRBJ1-1; no clear D. This CDR3 region has 13 residues. The germline CDR1 and CDR2 sequences are SGHKS and YYEKEE (reference sequence). V lost 0 bases to trimming and J lost 4 bases, with 7 bases between them. Here the CDR3 reads CASSLVGITEAFF. The CDR3 nucleotides are TGTGCCAGCAGCTTGGTGGGGATCACTGAAGCTTTCTTT.

This clonotype was observed a few times. The V gene is TRBV15, the J gene TRBJ2-3, with TRBD1 identical over 9 bases. The V gene's germline CDR1 is LNHNV and CDR2 YYDKDF (reference sequence). Trimming removed 1 base from V and 5 bases from J; junction bases left unmatched: 7. This CDR3 spans 16 amino acids. CDR3 region: CATSRGGDRVRDTQYF. The CDR3 nucleotides are TGTGCCACCAGCAGAGGGGGGGACAGGGTTAGAGATACGCAGTATTTT.

The J gene is TRBJ2-3, the V gene TRBV15; D gene uncertain. V was shortened by 2 bases and J by 11 bases, with 11 bases between the two germline ends. Germline V gene sequence: CDR1 LNHNV, CDR2 YYDKDF (reference sequence). This CDR3 contains 12 residues. The CDR3, as DNA: TGTGCCACCAGCAGACGAGACCTTGGGCAGTATTTT. It specifies CATSRRDLGQYF.

For this clonotype: One end of the junction is discordant with germline, which a read error may explain. This sequence joins TRBV29-1 and TRBJ2-5, with TRBD1 as a possible D gene (6 bases). The CDR3 sequence is 13 residues long. CDR1 and CDR2 (germline): SQVTM, ANQGSEA. CDR3 in amino acids: CSVEWGVGQLRNF. CDR3 nucleotides: TGCAGCGTTGAATGGGGAGTCGGACAGCTCAGGAACTTC.

The V gene is TRBV12-3 or TRBV12-4, the J gene TRBJ1-5; D may be TRBD1 (5 bases). Trimming shortened V by 7 bases and J by 4 bases, and 14 bases separated the two germline ends. The CDR3 is 14 residues long. CDR3 coding DNA: TGTGCCAGCACCCGGACCGGGACGAATCAGCCCCAGCATTTT. Protein product: CASTRTGTNQPQHF.

In its sample, this clonotype was seen many times. The V call is TRBV7-9, the J call TRBJ2-5, with D maybe TRBD2 (5 bases). The CDR3 is made up of 16 amino acids. V shed 5 bases and J shed 1 base, with 17 bases lying between them. Germline loops: CDR1 SEHNR, CDR2 FQNEAQ (reference sequence). CDR3 in amino acids: CASSIYLAGIQETQYF. For the CDR3, the DNA is TGTGCCAGCAGCATCTACCTCGCCGGGATCCAAGAGACCCAGTACTTC.

The chain joins TRBV6-6 to TRBJ2-6; D is unresolved. The germline CDR1 and CDR2 sequences are MNHNY and SVGAGI (reference sequence). This CDR3 contains 15 residues. The V and J ends lost 4 bases and 0 bases respectively, with 7 bases between them. The CDR3 reads CASSSGISGANVLTF. The CDR3 coding sequence is TGTGCCAGCAGTTCTGGGATCTCTGGGGCCAACGTCCTGACTTTC.

This chain joins TRBV9 and TRBJ2-3; 7 bases agree with TRBD2. The CDR3 loop spans 17 amino acids. V was clipped by 3 bases and J by 2 bases; unmatched bases: 12. Per the germline V gene, CDR1 is SGDLS and CDR2 is YYNGEE. CDR3 DNA: TGTGCCAGCAGCGGCCCTTCGTTGCGGGAGTCCACAGATACGCAGTATTTT. Encoded protein: CASSGPSLRESTDTQYF.

The chain combines TRBV11-2 with TRBJ2-5; TRBD2 might be the D (7 bases). Trimming pared 8 bases from V and 2 bases from J, leaving 18 bases between. The CDR3 runs to 15 residues. The germline V gene has CDR1 SGHAT and CDR2 FQNNGV. The CDR3 region is CASRIWGGGQETQYF. The CDR3 DNA sequence: TGTGCCAGCCGTATCTGGGGGGGCGGACAAGAGACCCAGTACTTC.

Comments on this clonotype: Being one base from a much bigger clone, this may be a read error. This chain connects TRBV20-1 to TRBJ2-2; 10 bases are a match to TRBD2. CDR3 length: 16 amino acids. Germline V CDR1 and CDR2: DFQATT, SNEGSKA (reference sequence). V trimming: 0 bases; J trimming: 3 bases; junction bases outside the gene matches: 4. CDR3 DNA: TGCAGTGCTAGAGATCCCCTAGCGGGAGACACCGGGGAGCTGTTTTTT. It codes for CSARDPLAGDTGELFF.

This clonotype has a handful of counts. This chain uses TRBV5-1 with TRBJ2-7; TRBD2 is a possible D gene (5 bases). V was shortened by 1 base and J by 0 bases, with 8 bases between the two germline ends. CDR3 length: 14 amino acids. The germline V gene encodes CDR1 SGHRS and CDR2 YFSETQ. Here the CDR3 reads CASSLQTSSYEQYF. The DNA of the CDR3 is TGCGCCAGCAGCTTGCAAACTAGCTCCTACGAGCAGTACTTC.

This clonotype has just a few counts. The V and J genes are TRBV7-2 and TRBJ2-1; 9 positions match TRBD2. Germline V CDR1 and CDR2: SGHTA, FQGNSA. V shed 1 base, J shed 3 bases, and the junction held 4 bases outside the gene matches. This CDR3 spans 16 amino acids. This CDR3 reads CASSLVAGGIYNEQFF. The CDR3 bases are TGTGCCAGCAGCTTAGTTGCGGGGGGGATCTACAATGAGCAGTTCTTC. Looking up the rest from reference TRBV7-2 and TRBJ2-1 gives the full variable domain: GAGVSQSPSNKVTEKGKDVELRCDPISGHTALYWYRQSLGQGLEFLIYFQGNSAPDKSGLPSDRFSAERTGGSVSTLTIQRTQQEDSAVYLCASSLVAGGIYNEQFFGPGTRLTVL.

This clonotype was counted many times. CDR3 sequence reads: CASSLGLSHNTGELFF. For the CDR3, the DNA is TGTGCCAGCAGCTTAGGACTGTCGCATAACACCGGGGAGCTGTTTTTT. V gene TRBV7-6 combines with J gene TRBJ2-2; no clear D gene. This CDR3 is built from 16 residues. CDR1 is SGHVS and CDR2 is FNYEAQ in the germline V gene. The V and J ends lost 1 base and 2 bases respectively, with 11 bases between them.

The J gene is TRBJ2-2, the V gene TRBV24-1, with TRBD1 matching over 8 bases. CDR3 length: 15 amino acids. V shed 4 bases and J 8 bases; nucleotides not matched to a gene: 8. Germline V gives CDR1 KGHDR, CDR2 SFDVKD. CDR3 sequence: CATSDPGQGLGELFF. The CDR3 DNA reads TGTGCCACCAGTGACCCCGGACAGGGTCTTGGGGAGCTGTTTTTT.

The V call is TRBV6-1, the J call TRBJ1-5; D is ambiguous. The CDR3 totals 12 residues. Germline V gives CDR1 MNHNS, CDR2 SASEGT. Trimming shortened V by 10 bases and J by 5 bases, and 12 bases separated the two germline ends. As DNA, the CDR3 is TGTGCCATAAACACGGGAGATCAGCCCCAGCATTTT. Its translation: CAINTGDQPQHF.

This clonotype was observed a handful of times. The J gene is TRBJ2-1, the V gene TRBV12-3 or TRBV12-4; 9 bases are shared with TRBD1. The CDR3 runs 12 residues. V was pared by 6 bases and J by 9 bases, with 3 bases of the junction left unmatched. CDR3 bases: TGTGCCAGCAGCACAGGGGGCAGTGAGCAGTTCTTC. It codes for CASSTGGSEQFF.

This clonotype was seen only once. The chain combines TRBV3-1 with TRBJ2-1; 9 positions agree with TRBD2. V was pared by 1 base and J by 3 bases, with 7 bases of the junction left unmatched. Germline V gives CDR1 LGHDT, CDR2 YNNKEL (reference sequence). The CDR3 has 17 amino acids. The CDR3 loop is CASSQGLAAIGYNEQFF. The CDR3 nucleotides read TGTGCCAGCAGCCAAGGACTAGCGGCTATTGGCTACAATGAGCAGTTCTTC.

This clonotype was counted only a few times. V usage is TRBV9 and J usage is TRBJ2-4; TRBD2 is a possible D gene (5 bases). The germline V gene encodes CDR1 SGDLS and CDR2 YYNGEE. V was pared by 0 bases and J by 9 bases, with 10 bases between. This CDR3 region has 13 residues. This chain's CDR3 is CASSVDDYSIQYF. In DNA form, the CDR3 reads TGTGCCAGCAGCGTAGATGACTACAGCATTCAGTACTTC.

The chain is built from TRBV18 and TRBJ2-1, with 10 bases identical to TRBD2. There are 19 residues in the CDR3. CDR1 is KGHSH and CDR2 is LQKENI in the germline V gene. V shed 2 bases, J shed 8 bases, and the junction held 18 bases outside the gene matches. The CDR3: CASSPAPFEREGLSHEQFF. The DNA for the CDR3 is TGTGCCAGCTCACCAGCGCCTTTTGAGCGGGAGGGCCTATCTCATGAGCAGTTCTTC.

This clonotype turned up a few times. The genes are TRBV12-3 or TRBV12-4 and TRBJ2-3; tentatively, D is TRBD1 or TRBD2 (5 bases each). The V end lost 1 base, the J end lost 2 bases, and 22 bases lay between the germline ends. CDR3 length: 19 residues. The CDR3 loop reads CASSLEGPEAGSDTDTQYF. The CDR3 DNA sequence: TGTGCCAGCAGTTTAGAGGGACCCGAAGCCGGCAGTGACACAGATACGCAGTATTTT.

This clonotype turned up a few times. The genes are TRBV3-2 and TRBJ1-1; TRBD1 is the table's D call, not checked against the DNA. TRBV3-2 is described as a pseudogene. The CDR3 consists of 16 residues. CDR3 sequence: CASSEIQTACRLEAFF. Here the CDR3 DNA reads TGTGCCAGCAGCGAAATACAGACAGCATGCAGATTGGAGGCTTTCTTT.

The V gene is TRBV29-1, the J gene TRBJ2-5; D gene uncertain. This CDR3 spans 11 amino acids. Germline loops: CDR1 SQVTM, CDR2 ANQGSEA. V lost 7 bases, J lost 5 bases, and 11 bases lay in between. This CDR3 reads CSAREQETQYF. The CDR3 DNA sequence: TGCAGCGCTCGCGAGCAGGAGACCCAGTACTTC.